This T cell receptor (beta chain) was profiled in a study of T cell responses to AZD1222 COVID-19 vaccine. The method was immunoSEQ multiplex PCR; TCRdb's version includes in-frame clones alone and lacks a portion of them. The sample lists 150,000 or so clones; 91% were seen once. General study findings and limits: Spike-specific TCR breadth rose after two AZD1222 doses, and depth rose as well.

In regard to this clone: Its antigen is still unknown.

Specimen: peripheral blood, collected on day 0 of AZD1222 vaccination. This receptor was identified in an adult in good health.

CDR3 DNA sequence: TGTGCCAGCAGTTTAGGGGGTGGGTCCGGGGAGCTGTTTTTT. It encodes CASSLGGGSGELFF. The V gene is TRBV27, the J gene TRBJ2-2; D tentatively reads TRBD1 or TRBD2 (5 bases each). CDR1 and CDR2 (germline): MNHEY, SMNVEV (reference sequence). The CDR3 is 14 residues long. Trimming cost V 2 bases and J 6 bases, with 10 bases left between them.